One sample yielded the 8 T cell receptor beta chains listed below, sequenced in a study of blood T cell repertoires in COVID-19. Assay: immunoSEQ multiplex PCR; the TCRdb copy retains only in-frame clones and omits some. The table records over 200,000 clones, approximately 86% of them present only once. The sequenced sample was peripheral blood. The receptors come from a woman aged 25 to 39 with COVID-19, enrolled during active disease.

The chain combines TRBV3-1 (or the pseudogene TRBV3-2) with TRBJ2-3; D is undetermined. This CDR3 comprises 12 residues. Trimming took off 3 bases at V and 6 bases at J, with 7 bases between the two ends. The germline V gene encodes CDR1 LGHDT and CDR2 YNNKEL (reference sequence). The chain's CDR3 is CASSQLMDTQYF. The CDR3 DNA sequence: TGTGCCAGCAGCCAGCTAATGGATACGCAGTATTTT.

The chain combines TRBV15 with TRBJ2-7; D is perhaps TRBD1 (5 bases). Germline CDR1 is LNHNV and CDR2 is YYDKDF (reference sequence). The length of the CDR3 is 14 residues. The V gene lost 5 bases and the J gene lost 1 base, with 12 bases spanning the gap. The CDR3 sequence is CATSRRQSSYEQYF. CDR3 coding DNA: TGTGCCACCAGCCGGCGACAGTCTTCCTACGAGCAGTACTTC.

The CDR3 DNA is TGTGCCAGCAGCTTTGCCGGGACAGGGAATTCACCCCTCCACTTT. This encodes CASSFAGTGNSPLHF. The chain links TRBV13 to TRBJ1-6; TRBD1 aligns across 9 bases. The germline V gene encodes CDR1 PRHDT and CDR2 FYEKMQ (reference sequence). With 3 bases clipped from V and 7 bases from J, the junction kept 4 bases outside the gene matches. The CDR3 consists of 15 residues.

DNA for the CDR3: TGTGCCAGCAGCTTGGCACAGTCCGCGAACACCGGGGAGCTGTTTTTT. Translating it yields CASSLAQSANTGELFF. The V and J genes are TRBV5-6 and TRBJ2-2, with no clear D. The CDR3 totals 16 residues. V gave up 0 bases and J gave up 0 bases, with 9 bases separating them. Germline CDR1 and CDR2: SGHDT and YYEEEE.

The DNA of the CDR3 is TGCAGCGTCTCGAGGGGGACAGGTCCGGGGGAGACCCAGTACTTC. Its translation is CSVSRGTGPGETQYF. The J gene is TRBJ2-5, the V gene TRBV29-1; TRBD1 matches at 8 bases. This CDR3 spans 15 amino acids. The germline V gene encodes CDR1 SQVTM and CDR2 ANQGSEA. Trimming at V came to 6 bases and at J to 5 bases, leaving 14 bases not matched to a gene.

The V and J genes are TRBV5-4 and TRBJ1-2, with D possibly being TRBD1 (5 bases). Germline V gene lookup returns CDR1 SGHNT and CDR2 YYREEE (reference sequence). CDR3 length equals 14 residues. Between the trimmed V and J ends, which lost 4 bases and 8 bases, there was a span of 18 bases. CDR3 coding DNA: TGTGCCAGCAGCCCCAGTTTGGCGGGGGTGGGCTACACCTTC. This translates into CASSPSLAGVGYTF.

The chain combines TRBV4-1 with TRBJ2-7; 9 nucleotides agree with TRBD2. The ends lost 2 bases at V and 2 bases at J; junction bases unmatched: 7. This CDR3 is 16 amino acids long. Germline V CDR1 and CDR2: MGHRA, YSYEKL. CDR3 nucleotide sequence: TGCGCCAGCAGCCAATTAGGAGCGGGAGGAGCCTACGAGCAGTACTTC. Protein product: CASSQLGAGGAYEQYF.

This clone was seen a few times. This sequence joins TRBV3-1 (or the pseudogene TRBV3-2) and TRBJ2-1; unclear D gene. The length of the CDR3 is 15 residues. Trimming cost V 4 bases and J 2 bases, with 12 bases left between them. Germline V gene data show CDR1 as LGHDT and CDR2 as YNNKEL (reference sequence). The CDR3 protein is CASSPRTLAYNEQFF. CDR3 nucleotides: TGTGCCAGCAGCCCCAGAACGCTAGCCTACAATGAGCAGTTCTTC.